This paragraph covers one TCR beta chain sequence. Its antigen specificity is not known. Per-nucleotide qualities are absent, and no much larger clonotype sits a single base away. From its cysteine to its phenylalanine, the CDR3 spans 16 amino acids. CDR3 DNA only is kept here, 48 bases in frame from base 1. The junction shows trimming of 0 bases on V and 3 bases on J, plus 14 bases between the germline ends. CDR1 and CDR2 are drawn from the germline V gene: LGHNA, YSLEER. The data originate from a study of blood T cell repertoires in COVID-19 (TCRdb year 2020). Broadly, across the study: Collaborator samples came from the United States, Italy and Spain and covered acute and convalescent phases of COVID-19. Where available, HLA class I and class II types were taken from metadata supplied by the sample provider and were not determined by assay-based typing. The samples were drawn from two sources: the first 160 participants of the ongoing ImmuneRACE study, and 1,000 to 1,500 subjects contributed by 6 global collaborators. Sample metadata almost always included a de-identified subject ID, COVID-19 status, age in years and sex. The repertoires were released in a freely available public database intended as a resource for research on the immune response to SARS-CoV-2. The material from the prospective study consisted of cDNA or gDNA derived from T cells, B-cell-depleted T cells, or PBMCs. Deeply sampled blood TCRbeta repertoires from subjects exposed to, actively infected with, or recovered from COVID-19 were included in the dataset. The full study reports these points: How much clinical and demographic metadata was included differed by source and by participant, and the metadata was provided uncurated.

TCRbeta CDR3 regions were amplified from genomic DNA by means of the immunoSEQ Assay, a bias-controlled multiplex PCR. Turning to the authors' computational methods: Within the assay, amplification of reference gene primers was used to estimate how many nucleated cells each sample contained. Sequence reads were collapsed and filtered to measure the absolute abundance of every unique TCRbeta CDR3 rearrangement. For each sample, productive Simpson clonality was calculated as the square root of Simpson's diversity index across productive rearrangements. This is the immuneACCESS table as TCRdb keeps it, with only in-frame sequences that have V and J called. A part of the clones is gone; compared with another copy, unresolved V genes explain less than half, and the rest is unexplained. V and J calls and clone size are as listed in that table; D and trimming were resolved from the DNA. A total of 200,000 to 250,000 clones appear in this sample, roughly 84% of them only once. In total, the top ten clones hold 3% to 4% of the sample.

The collaborating institutions used their own protocols to collect whole blood in K2EDTA tubes. For TCRbeta analysis, collaborator samples were shipped as frozen whole blood, as isolated PBMCs, or as DNA extracted from either sample type. The TCR originated in a woman older than 75 with acute or convalescent COVID-19. Sequenced sample: peripheral blood. This receptor chain uses TRBV4-3 and TRBJ1-1; the D gene cannot be named for sure. The nucleotides read TGCGCCAGCAGCCAAGATCCACGGGGAAGGTACACTGAAGCTTTCTTT. Its protein is CASSQDPRGRYTEAFF.